What follows is one T cell receptor (beta chain) and its context. What it recognizes is unknown. The V end lost 5 bases, the J end lost 0 bases, and 18 bases lay between the germline ends. The CDR3 has 16 amino acids. Germline V gene sequence: CDR1 DFQATT, CDR2 SNEGSKA (reference sequence). Time point defined: persistent/refractory GD, antithyroid drugs over 5 years with positive TRAb. After RNA was extracted from PBMCs, the TCR library was made from it. The data originate from a study of regulatory T cells in long-lasting Graves disease. Overall study results and limits: Fewer public clonotypes were shared by new patients (around 970) than by persistent patients (around 2,800). TCR diversity was lower in persistent than newly diagnosed Graves' disease.

CDR3-region Arm-PCR and iRepertoire HTBI primers produced the TCR beta libraries. In the original analysis: Spanning all samples, the identified segments comprised roughly 66 TRBV and some 15 TRBJ. TCRdb re-called the multiplex PCR reads with MiXCR, one entry per CDR3 protein. These V and J calls are TCRdb output, not the study's own analysis. The table includes 420,000 or so distinct CDR3 sequences, around 24% detected once. The source material was peripheral blood mononuclear cells (PBMCs), sampled when the disease was refractory, from a patient treated with antithyroid drugs. The sequence was obtained from a female donor with Graves disease. The chain employs TRBV20-1 and TRBJ2-3, with unresolved D. The CDR3 loop is CSAPPVTGLSTDTQYF. The CDR3, as DNA: TGCAGTGCTCCCCCTGTGACGGGTCTTAGCACAGATACGCAGTATTTT.